Presented here are 25 T cell receptor beta chains from one specimen sequenced in a study of tumor and adjacent non-tumor tissue in lung cancer. TCRbeta libraries were built with three rounds of nested PCR, modified from ARM-PCR. TCRdb re-called the multiplex PCR reads with MiXCR, one entry per CDR3 protein. Here the sample spans about 78,000 distinct CDR3 sequences, around 85% being singletons. RNA was extracted from bulk tissue without any cell sorting. The sample taken for sequencing was lung tumor tissue. The receptors were sampled from a woman in her forties or fifties with non-small cell lung cancer.

Sample share makes this clonotype medium-sized. This chain connects TRBV4-3 to TRBJ2-2, with unresolved D. Trimming removed 0 bases at V and 0 bases at J, with 5 bases between. The germline CDR1 and CDR2 sequences are LGHNA and YSLEER. There are 15 residues in the CDR3. CDR3 in DNA: TGCGCCAGCAGCCAAGATATTACGAACACCGGGGAGCTGTTTTTT. It translates to CASSQDITNTGELFF.

Of note for this clonotype: This may stem from a read error, because a much larger clone lies one nucleotide away. This rearrangement joins TRBV7-9 to TRBJ2-7, with D hard to call. Germline lookup yields CDR1 SEHNR and CDR2 FQNEAQ (reference sequence). This CDR3 has 12 amino acids. Trimming cost V 7 bases and J 5 bases, with 12 bases left between them. The CDR3 DNA sequence: TGTGCCAGCACCCTTACATGGGACGAGCAGTACTTC. This encodes CASTLTWDEQYF.

This clonotype was found a few times. The V call is TRBV12-3 or TRBV12-4, the J call TRBJ2-1; no reliable D call. V lost 6 bases to trimming and J lost 15 bases, with 18 bases between them. This CDR3 comprises 12 residues. The CDR3 DNA is TGTGCCAGCAGCGCTCGATACAATGAACGGTTCTTC. Amino acid sequence: CASSARYNERFF.

This clonotype came up once. The chain carries TRBV29-1 and TRBJ2-5, with D maybe TRBD2 (6 bases). This CDR3 is built from 14 residues. The germline V gene has CDR1 SQVTM and CDR2 ANQGSEA. Deletions cut 5 bases from V and 7 bases from J, with 20 bases between. The CDR3 DNA reads TGCAGCGTTCTTCGCGGGGACTCCACCAGGACCCAGTACTTC. The encoded protein is CSVLRGDSTRTQYF.

The genes are TRBV29-1 and TRBJ1-4; D is uncertain. V was clipped by 1 base and J by 5 bases, with 11 bases between them. Germline-derived CDR1 and CDR2 are SQVTM and ANQGSEA. The length of the CDR3 is 14 residues. This CDR3 reads CSVEVGETNEKLFF. The CDR3 bases are TGCAGCGTTGAAGTGGGAGAGACGAATGAAAAACTGTTTTTT. The complete variable domain, with remaining parts taken from reference TRBV29-1 and TRBJ1-4, reads SAVISQKPSRDICQRGTSLTIQCQVDSQVTMMFWYRQQPGQSLTLIATANQGSEATYESGFVIDKFPISRPNLTFSTLTVSNMSPEDSSIYLCSVEVGETNEKLFFGSGTQLSVL.

Turning to this clonotype: The germline gene is not matched at one end of the junction; a read error may be the cause. CDR3 in amino acids: CASRSDLSTDTQYF. The DNA for the CDR3 is TGCGCCAGCAGATCGGACCTTTCCACAGATACGCAGTATTTC. The chain employs TRBV10-2 and TRBJ2-3; D unclear. The germline V gene has CDR1 WSHSY and CDR2 SAAADI. The CDR3 has 14 amino acids.

The chain has TRBV20-1 and TRBJ2-2, with 9 bases aligning to TRBD2. CDR1 is DFQATT and CDR2 is SNEGSKA in the germline V gene (reference sequence). The CDR3 spans 14 residues. The CDR3 sequence: CNVSPSGISGELFF. CDR3 DNA: TGCAATGTTAGTCCTAGCGGGATTTCCGGGGAGCTGTTTTTT.

To note about this clonotype: At one end the junction does not follow the germline gene, possibly because of a read error. V is TRBV28 and J is TRBJ2-7, with D unclear. The CDR3 runs to 13 residues. Germline assignment: CDR1 MDHEN and CDR2 SYDVKM. The CDR3 region is CGSSWTEAYEQYF. The CDR3 nucleotides read TGTGGCAGTTCTTGGACGGAAGCCTACGAGCAATACTTC.

The genes are TRBV29-1 and TRBJ2-5; 9 bases agree with TRBD2. V dropped 6 bases and J dropped 1; count of bases not matched to a gene: 9. CDR1 and CDR2 (germline): SQVTM, ANQGSEA. This CDR3 has 15 residues. As DNA, the CDR3 is TGCAGCGTCGGGGTAGCGGGAGCTATCCAAGAGACCCAGTACTTC. As protein: CSVGVAGAIQETQYF.

With regard to this clonotype: A junction boundary mismatches the germline segment, possibly from a read error. The rearrangement joins TRBV28 to TRBJ2-3; D could derive from TRBD1 or TRBD2 (5 bases each). The germline V gene encodes CDR1 MDHEN and CDR2 SYDVKM. This CDR3 region has 12 residues. The chain's CDR3 is CASTLRGDRQYF. DNA for the CDR3: TGTGCCAGTACCTTGAGGGGAGATAGGCAGTATTTT.

To note about this clonotype: Germline is not matched at one junction end, which may reflect a read error. The chain is built from TRBV12-3 or TRBV12-4 and TRBJ2-2, with D perhaps TRBD1 (6 bases). CDR3 length: 13 amino acids. CDR3 coding DNA: TGTGCCAACAGAAACAGGGATTCCGGGGAGCTGTCTTTT. This codes for CANRNRDSGELSF.

Concerning this clonotype: A read error is likely, as this CDR3 ends without the conserved phenylalanine or tryptophan. The DNA is omitted, as the CDR3 cannot be located on it reliably, and the CDR3 follows TCRdb's listing. The V gene is TRBV20-1, the J gene TRBJ2-4; TRBD2, as called in the table, went unchecked against the DNA. The CDR3 is 15 amino acids long, termini counted. The germline V gene has CDR1 DFQATT and CDR2 SNEGSKA (reference sequence). CDR3 loop: CSATTGTSPWIIQYL.

A remark on this clonotype: The junction departs from the called germline gene at one end, perhaps through a read error. The V gene is TRBV6-1, the J gene TRBJ1-6; 7 bases are a match to TRBD1. The CDR3 has 16 residues. Germline V gene lookup returns CDR1 MNHNS and CDR2 SASEGT. Here the CDR3 reads CASSEAPGTVNLPLHF. The CDR3, as DNA: TGTGCCAGCAGTGAAGCGCCGGGGACAGTTAATTTACCCCTCCACTTT.

Regarding this clonotype: One end of the junction fails to match germline, which may point to a read error. V usage is TRBV11-2 and J usage is TRBJ2-3; D not resolved. The V gene's germline CDR1 is SGHAT and CDR2 FQNNGV. CDR3 length equals 15 residues. The CDR3: CASSPLLINTETQYF. The CDR3, as DNA: TGTGCAAGCAGCCCCCTTTTGATAAACACAGAAACGCAGTATTTT.

This clonotype appeared many times. This chain connects TRBV28 to TRBJ2-5, with TRBD2 matching 10 bases. The CDR3 covers 16 residues. Germline trimming cut 5 bases from V and 5 bases from J; bases unmatched to any gene: 11. CDR1 is MDHEN, CDR2 SYDVKM, per germline. CDR3: CASSPLAGVVRETQYF. The CDR3 DNA reads TGTGCCAGCAGTCCGCTAGCGGGAGTGGTTCGGGAGACCCAGTACTTC. Combining the CDR3 with reference TRBV28 and TRBJ2-5 gives the whole variable domain DVKVTQSSRYLVKRTGEKVFLECVQDMDHENMFWYRQDPGLGLRLIYFSYDVKMKEKGDIPEGYSVSREKKERFSLILESASTNQTSMYLCASSPLAGVVRETQYFGPGTRLLVL.

The gene calls are TRBV4-1 and TRBJ1-1; TRBD1 might be the D (6 bases). Germline assignment: CDR1 MGHRA and CDR2 YSYEKL. Trimming stripped 8 bases from V and 4 bases from J, with 20 bases between. CDR3 length: 15 amino acids. CDR3 region: CASQDLYRVGTEAFF. In nucleotides, the CDR3 is TGCGCCAGCCAAGATCTCTACAGGGTCGGCACTGAAGCTTTCTTT.

The rearrangement links TRBV24-1 to TRBJ2-1; TRBD2 matches at 10 bases. The CDR3 covers 16 residues. The trim removed 4 bases at V and 10 bases at J, leaving 12 bases unmatched. The germline V gene encodes CDR1 KGHDR and CDR2 SFDVKD. This chain's CDR3 is CATSDPVGAGGKEQFF. The CDR3 bases are TGTGCCACCAGTGACCCCGTCGGAGCGGGGGGGAAAGAGCAGTTCTTC.

This clonotype was observed a handful of times. With a much larger clone just one base away, this may be a read error. The chain joins TRBV14 to TRBJ2-1; no firm D call. This CDR3 has 14 residues. Germline assignment: CDR1 SGHDN and CDR2 FVKESK. Between the trimmed V and J ends, which lost 7 bases and 4 bases, there was a span of 14 bases. CDR3 in DNA: TGTGCCAGCAACCAGGACCCGAGGTACAATGAGCAGTTCTTC. Encoded protein: CASNQDPRYNEQFF.

With respect to this clonotype: One end of the junction does not line up with germline, which may come from a read error. The chain is built from TRBV11-2 and TRBJ2-5, with 10 bases matching TRBD1. CDR3 size: 13 residues. Per germline, CDR1 SGHAT and CDR2 FQNNGV. The CDR3 sequence is CTSSRDRGQSQYF. CDR3 bases: TGTACCAGCAGTCGTGACAGGGGGCAGTCCCAGTACTTC.

As concerns this clonotype: A junction end diverges from the germline sequence, so it may reflect a read error. V and J are TRBV12-3 or TRBV12-4 and TRBJ1-1; TRBD1 agrees at 7 bases. The CDR3 is 15 amino acids. DNA of the CDR3: TGCGCCAGGAGCCGTTCAGGGGGTTTAGGCACTGAAGCTTTCTTT. It encodes CARSRSGGLGTEAFF.

A remark on this clonotype: Likely a read error: the CDR3 ends without its conserved phenylalanine or tryptophan. The chain couples TRBV11-2 to TRBJ2-1; TRBD2 agrees at 7 bases. CDR1 SGHAT and CDR2 FQNNGV come from the germline V gene. The CDR3 has 17 amino acids. The CDR3 nucleotides read TGTCCCAGCACCCCAGAGGGCGGGGGAAACTCCTACAATGAGCAGTTCTTA. This translates into CPSTPEGGGNSYNEQFL.

About this clonotype itself: Compared with germline, one end of the junction differs, possibly owing to a read error. This chain links TRBV20-1 with TRBJ2-1, with TRBD1 as a possible D gene (6 bases). CDR3 length equals 14 residues. The germline CDR1 and CDR2 sequences are DFQATT and SNEGSKA (reference sequence). CDR3 nucleotide sequence: TGTAGTGCTACAGAGGGGGAAGTAAGTAATGAGCAGTTCTTC. It codes for CSATEGEVSNEQFF.

Remarks on this clonotype: A read error may produce the germline difference seen at one junction end. The chain employs TRBV10-3 and TRBJ1-2; D is ambiguous. CDR1 ENHRY and CDR2 SYGVKD come from the germline V gene. The CDR3 length is 14 residues. The CDR3 here is CAISESGINNGYSF. The CDR3 DNA reads TGTGCCATCAGTGAATCCGGGATTAACAATGGCTACTCCTTC.

Concerning this clonotype itself: Compared with germline, one end of the junction differs, possibly owing to a read error. The CDR3: CSVGSWMKTRYF. CDR3 in DNA: TGCAGCGTTGGTTCATGGATGAAGACCCGGTACTTC. V and J are TRBV29-1 and TRBJ2-5; unclear D gene. This CDR3 comprises 12 residues. Germline CDR1 and CDR2: SQVTM and ANQGSEA.

Notes on this clonotype: The junction shows a germline mismatch at one end, possibly a read error. V and J are TRBV10-3 and TRBJ1-5, with no clear D. The CDR3 has 14 residues. Germline V gene sequence: CDR1 ENHRY, CDR2 SYGVKD. The CDR3 DNA follows: TGTGCCATCAGTGGAACGCACGGATATCAACCCCAGCATTTT. Amino acids: CAISGTHGYQPQHF.